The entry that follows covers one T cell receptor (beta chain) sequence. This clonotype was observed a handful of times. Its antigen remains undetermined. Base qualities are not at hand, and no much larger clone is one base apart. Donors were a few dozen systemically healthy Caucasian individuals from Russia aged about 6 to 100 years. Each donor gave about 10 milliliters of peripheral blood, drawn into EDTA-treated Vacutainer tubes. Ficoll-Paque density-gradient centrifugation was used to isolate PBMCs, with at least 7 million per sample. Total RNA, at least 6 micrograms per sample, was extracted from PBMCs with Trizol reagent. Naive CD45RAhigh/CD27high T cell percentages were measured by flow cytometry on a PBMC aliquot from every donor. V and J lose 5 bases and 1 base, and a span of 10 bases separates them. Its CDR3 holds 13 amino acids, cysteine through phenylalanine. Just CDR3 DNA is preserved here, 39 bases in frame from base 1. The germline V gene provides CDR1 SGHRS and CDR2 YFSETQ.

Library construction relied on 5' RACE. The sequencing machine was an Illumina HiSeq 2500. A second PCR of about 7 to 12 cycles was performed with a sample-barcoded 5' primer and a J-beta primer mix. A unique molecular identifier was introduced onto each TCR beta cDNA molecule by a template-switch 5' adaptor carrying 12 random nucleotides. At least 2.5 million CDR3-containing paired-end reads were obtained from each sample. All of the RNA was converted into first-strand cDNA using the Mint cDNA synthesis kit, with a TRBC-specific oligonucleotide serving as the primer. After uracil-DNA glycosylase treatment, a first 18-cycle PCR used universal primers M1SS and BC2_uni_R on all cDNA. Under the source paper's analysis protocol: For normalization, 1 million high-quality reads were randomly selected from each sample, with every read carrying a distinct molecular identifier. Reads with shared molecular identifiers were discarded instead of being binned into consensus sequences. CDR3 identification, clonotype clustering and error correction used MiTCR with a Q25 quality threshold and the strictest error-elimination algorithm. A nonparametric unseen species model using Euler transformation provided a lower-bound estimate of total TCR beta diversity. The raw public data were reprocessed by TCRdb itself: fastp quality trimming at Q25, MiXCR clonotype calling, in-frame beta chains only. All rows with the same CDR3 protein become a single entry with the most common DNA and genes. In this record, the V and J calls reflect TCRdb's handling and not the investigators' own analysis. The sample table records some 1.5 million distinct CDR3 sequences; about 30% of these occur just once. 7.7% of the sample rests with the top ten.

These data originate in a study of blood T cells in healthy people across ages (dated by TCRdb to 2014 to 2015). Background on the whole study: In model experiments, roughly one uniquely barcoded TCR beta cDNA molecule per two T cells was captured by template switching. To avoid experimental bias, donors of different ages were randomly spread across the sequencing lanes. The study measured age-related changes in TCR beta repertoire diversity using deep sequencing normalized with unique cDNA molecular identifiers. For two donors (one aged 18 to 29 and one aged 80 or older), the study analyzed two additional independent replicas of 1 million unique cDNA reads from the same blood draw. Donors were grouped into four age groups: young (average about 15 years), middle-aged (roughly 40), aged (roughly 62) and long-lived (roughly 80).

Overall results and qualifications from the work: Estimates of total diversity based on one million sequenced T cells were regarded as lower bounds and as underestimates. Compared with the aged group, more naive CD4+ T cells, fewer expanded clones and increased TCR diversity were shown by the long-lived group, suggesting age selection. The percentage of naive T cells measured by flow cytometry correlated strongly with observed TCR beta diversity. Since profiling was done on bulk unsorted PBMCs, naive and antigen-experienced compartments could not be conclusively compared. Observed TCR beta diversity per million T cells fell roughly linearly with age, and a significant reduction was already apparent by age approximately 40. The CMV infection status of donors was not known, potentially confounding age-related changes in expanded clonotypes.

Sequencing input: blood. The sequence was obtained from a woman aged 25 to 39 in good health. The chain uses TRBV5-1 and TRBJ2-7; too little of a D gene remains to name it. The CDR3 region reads CASSGVWSYEQYF. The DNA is TGCGCCAGCAGTGGGGTCTGGTCCTACGAGCAGTACTTC.